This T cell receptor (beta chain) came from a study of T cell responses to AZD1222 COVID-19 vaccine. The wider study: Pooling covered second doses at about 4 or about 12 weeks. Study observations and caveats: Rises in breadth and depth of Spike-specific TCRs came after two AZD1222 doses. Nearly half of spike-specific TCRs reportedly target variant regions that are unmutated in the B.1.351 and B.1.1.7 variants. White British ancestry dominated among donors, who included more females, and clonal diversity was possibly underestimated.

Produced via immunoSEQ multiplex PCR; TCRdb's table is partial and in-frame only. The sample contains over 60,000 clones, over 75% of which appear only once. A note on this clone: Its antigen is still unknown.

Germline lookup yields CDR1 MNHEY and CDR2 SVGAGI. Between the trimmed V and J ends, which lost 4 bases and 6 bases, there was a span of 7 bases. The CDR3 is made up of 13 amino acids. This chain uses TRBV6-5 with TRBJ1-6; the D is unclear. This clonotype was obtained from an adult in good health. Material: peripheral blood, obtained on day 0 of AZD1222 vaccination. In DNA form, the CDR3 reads TGTGCCAGCAGTTCCCTGGTTAATTCACCCCTCCACTTT. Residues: CASSSLVNSPLHF.